These 8 T cell receptor beta chains came from one sample sequenced in a study of technical replicates of blood from four donors (dated by TCRdb to 2016 to 2017). The library came from the immunoSEQ multiplex PCR assay. TCRdb stores this immuneACCESS table with in-frame sequences only. Part of the clones is absent; in the studies checked, under half of the shortfall reflects unresolved V genes, and no reason is known for the rest. The sample records 60,000 to 65,000 clones, around 92% of which are singletons. About 4.4% of the sample is in the top ten clones. Sample: PBMCs. These receptors were obtained from a human donor in good health. Some clones in this sample may be carry-over from other donors' samples.

The V gene is TRBV18, the J gene TRBJ2-2; D possibly corresponds to TRBD2 (6 bases). There are 14 residues in the CDR3. CDR1 KGHSH and CDR2 LQKENI come from the germline V gene. Trimming took 2 bases from V and 4 from J, leaving 8 bases between them. This chain's CDR3 is CASSPGEVTGELFF. CDR3 in DNA: TGTGCCAGCTCACCAGGGGAGGTCACCGGGGAGCTGTTTTTT.

The genes are TRBV5-1 and TRBJ2-1; TRBD1 might be the D (6 bases). V was cut by 4 bases and J by 5 bases, with 10 bases left in between. The germline CDR1 and CDR2 sequences are SGHRS and YFSETQ. The CDR3 runs 13 residues. The chain's CDR3 is CASSGDNDNEQFF. The CDR3 DNA sequence: TGCGCCAGCAGCGGGGACAACGACAATGAGCAGTTCTTC.

The chain combines TRBV25-1 with TRBJ2-7; 9 bases map to TRBD2. CDR1 is MGHDK and CDR2 is SYGVNS in the germline V gene. This CDR3 has 15 residues. Unmatched junction bases numbered 7, after V lost 2 bases and J lost 5 bases. The CDR3 reads CASSEGGAGGNEQYF. The CDR3 DNA is TGTGCCAGCAGTGAAGGTGGAGCGGGAGGAAACGAGCAGTACTTC.

This clone was seen once. The chain recombines TRBV6-5 with TRBJ2-7, with 7 bases aligning to TRBD1. The germline V gene encodes CDR1 MNHEY and CDR2 SVGAGI. After removal of 11 bases from V and 5 bases from J, the junction contained 9 bases not matched to a gene. This CDR3 is 12 amino acids long. The CDR3 DNA follows: TGTGCCGTGCGACAGGGAACGGACGAGCAGTACTTC. Translating gives CAVRQGTDEQYF.

The V call is TRBV28, the J call TRBJ2-1; 8 nucleotides line up with TRBD1. CDR1 MDHEN and CDR2 SYDVKM come from the germline V gene. This CDR3 is 14 amino acids long. V gave up 6 bases and J gave up 7 bases; unmatched junction bases: 8. The CDR3 nucleotides read TGTGCCAGCAGGCCGGACAGGGTGTCTAATGAGCAGTTCTTC. Translated: CASRPDRVSNEQFF. Full variable domain (missing parts from reference TRBV28 and TRBJ2-1): DVKVTQSSRYLVKRTGEKVFLECVQDMDHENMFWYRQDPGLGLRLIYFSYDVKMKEKGDIPEGYSVSREKKERFSLILESASTNQTSMYLCASRPDRVSNEQFFGPGTRLTVL.

The chain combines TRBV10-3 with TRBJ2-1; 12 bases fit TRBD2. CDR1 and CDR2 (germline): ENHRY, SYGVKD. This CDR3 is 15 amino acids long. V lost 6 bases to trimming and J lost 6 bases; unmatched junction nucleotides: 6. The CDR3 DNA follows: TGTGCCATCAGGAGAGGACTAGCGGGGACCAATGAGCAGTTCTTC. Translating gives CAIRRGLAGTNEQFF.

The chain joins TRBV4-1 to TRBJ1-1, with no clear D. V shed 6 bases and J shed 3 bases, with 11 bases lying between them. This CDR3 is 13 amino acids long. Germline assignment: CDR1 MGHRA and CDR2 YSYEKL. The CDR3 sequence: CASRPLEDTEAFF. DNA for the CDR3: TGCGCCAGCAGGCCGTTGGAGGACACTGAAGCTTTCTTT.

The chain recombines TRBV19 with TRBJ1-1; tentatively, D is TRBD1 (5 bases). The length of the CDR3 is 15 residues. CDR1 and CDR2 from the germline V gene are LNHDA and SQIVND (reference sequence). The V end lost 5 bases, the J end lost 5 bases, and 18 bases lay between the germline ends. DNA for the CDR3: TGTGCCAGTAGTCCTAACGGGGGGGGAGGAACTGAAGCTTTCTTT. Amino acid sequence: CASSPNGGGGTEAFF.